This is a list of T cell receptor beta chains from one sample in a study of chemoradiotherapy in HPV16-positive cancers. The table came from immunoSEQ multiplex PCR; TCRdb's copy has only in-frame clones and leaves some out. The data contain more than 15,000 clones, 90% of them singletons. Specimen: blood, collected from a patient who underwent chemoradiotherapy. Receptors were obtained from a human donor with HPV-associated anogenital cancer. CDR3s include the opening cysteine and the closing phenylalanine or tryptophan. D genes are given only for firm matches. Not all rows give a size; the values are once, few, many and, for expanded clones, a class.

. | TRBJ1-6 | . | TRBV2 | TGTGCCAGCAGTGAATTTAGGGGACATGGAGAATCACCCCTCCACTTT | CASSEFRGHGESPLHF
large | TRBJ2-2 | TRBD2 | TRBV7-2 | TGTGCCAGCAGCTTTATGCGGGGGGCGTGGGGTACCGGGGAGCTGTTTTTT | CASSFMRGAWGTGELFF
. | TRBJ2-7 | . | TRBV18 | TGTGCCAGCTCAAAAGACAGGACTTACCAACACGAGCAGTACTTC | CASSKDRTYQHEQYF
. | TRBJ2-2 | . | TRBV5-1 | TGCGCCAGCAGCGATCAGGGGTCCGGGGAGCTGTTTTTT | CASSDQGSGELFF
. | TRBJ2-2 | TRBD1 | TRBV18 | TGTGCCAGCTCACCACTAAGGAAAACAGGGGGCGTCGGACCGAACACCGGGGAGCTGTTTTTT | CASSPLRKTGGVGPNTGELFF
. | TRBJ1-2 | . | TRBV6-1 | TGTGCCAGCAGTGTATCGGGGCTTGGCTACACCTTC | CASSVSGLGYTF
. | TRBJ1-1 | . | TRBV5-1 | TGCGCCAGCAGCTTGGAATACACTGAAGCTTTCTTT | CASSLEYTEAFF
. | TRBJ2-1 | TRBD1 | TRBV9 | TGTGCCAGCAGCGCCGGGACAGGGAATGGCAATGAGCAGTTCTTC | CASSAGTGNGNEQFF
. | TRBJ2-3 | TRBD2 | TRBV12-5 | TGTGCTAGTGGTTTAGGGACTAGCAGAGATACGCAGTATTTT | CASGLGTSRDTQYF
. | TRBJ2-5 | . | TRBV11-2 | TGTGCCAGCAGCTTAGCAGAGACCCAGTACTTC | CASSLAETQYF
. | TRBJ1-6 | . | TRBV6-6 | TGTGCCAGCAGTTACGGGGAGACTACACCCCTCCACTTT | CASSYGETTPLHF
. | TRBJ1-2 | . | TRBV5-4 | TGTGCCAGCAGCTCCCCCAGGGAAAACTATGGCTACACCTTC | CASSSPRENYGYTF
. | TRBJ2-2 | TRBD1 | TRBV7-9 | TGTGCCAGCAGCCAAGGACAGGGGAACACCGGGGAGCTGTTTTTT | CASSQGQGNTGELFF
. | TRBJ2-1 | . | TRBV6-5 | TGTGCCAGCAGCAGCGTGGGGGAAGGGTACAATGAGCAGTTCTTC | CASSSVGEGYNEQFF
few | TRBJ1-2 | . | TRBV6-5 | TGTGCCAGCAGAACAGGGCAAGATAACTATGGCTACACCTTC | CASRTGQDNYGYTF
. | TRBJ2-5 | TRBD1 | TRBV27 | TGTGCCAGCAGGAGAACAGGGGTAGAGACCCAGTACTTC | CASRRTGVETQYF
. | TRBJ2-7 | . | TRBV10-3 | TGTGCCATCAGTGAGTCTCGGGGACACCACGAGCAGTACTTC | CAISESRGHHEQYF
. | TRBJ2-5 | . | TRBV20-1 | TGCAGTGCTGGAACGGAGACCCAGTACTTC | CSAGTETQYF
. | TRBJ1-2 | TRBD1 | TRBV7-9 | TGTGCCAGCCATCGCACAACAACAGGGGGCGACTATGGCTACACCTTC | CASHRTTTGGDYGYTF
. | TRBJ2-1 | . | TRBV6-1 | TGTGCCAGCAGTTCGACAGGAACCGTGTACAATGAGCAGTTCTTC | CASSSTGTVYNEQFF
. | TRBJ1-1 | TRBD1 | TRBV10-3 | TGTGCCATCAGGGGACCGGGACAGCACACTGAAGCTTTCTTT | CAIRGPGQHTEAFF
once | TRBJ2-2 | TRBD1 | TRBV18 | TGTGCCAGCTCAAAGGACAGGTCGTCCACCGGGGAGCTGTTTTTT | CASSKDRSSTGELFF
once | TRBJ1-2 | . | TRBV5-4 | TGTGCCAGCAGCTTACAGCCTGCCATCTATGGCTACACCTTC | CASSLQPAIYGYTF
. | TRBJ2-3 | . | TRBV5-6 | TGTGCCAGCAGCTTGGAAAGCTATAGCACAGATACGCAGTATTTT | CASSLESYSTDTQYF
. | TRBJ1-4 | . | TRBV27 | TGTGCCAGCAGACCTACCTGGACCTTATTCTGGGATGAAAAACTGTTTTTT | CASRPTWTLFWDEKLFF
. | TRBJ1-2 | . | TRBV27 | TGTGCCAGTCACGGAAGGATCGCTGGGGGCTACACCTTC | CASHGRIAGGYTF
. | TRBJ2-4 | . | TRBV12-5 | TGTGCTAGTCAGGGTGGTTGGGCCAAAAACATTCAGTACTTC | CASQGGWAKNIQYF
. | TRBJ2-2 | . | TRBV7-9 | TGTGCCAGCAGCACGGGATACAACCCCGGGGAGCTGTTTTTT | CASSTGYNPGELFF
. | TRBJ1-5 | . | TRBV19 | TGTGCCAGTAGTATCGACAGGAAAACGGATCAGCCCCAGCATTTT | CASSIDRKTDQPQHF
. | TRBJ2-3 | TRBD2 | TRBV18 | TGTGCCAGCTCACCTACCCTAGCGGGAAGCACAGATACGCAGTATTTT | CASSPTLAGSTDTQYF
. | TRBJ1-6 | . | TRBV19 | TGTGCCAGTAGTATAATTCAGGGAACCAATTCACCCCTCCACTTT | CASSIIQGTNSPLHF
once | TRBJ1-2 | TRBD1 | TRBV5-1 | TGCGCCAGCAGCTTGGGCAGGGGGCAGGATGGCTACACCTTC | CASSLGRGQDGYTF
. | TRBJ2-2 | . | TRBV5-4 | TGTGCCAGCAGCTTAGCCGGCAGATCATACACCGGGGAGCTGTTTTTT | CASSLAGRSYTGELFF
. | TRBJ2-3 | . | TRBV11-2 | TGTGCCAGCAGCTTCTGGGGTGGGGCCCCAGATACGCAGTATTTT | CASSFWGGAPDTQYF
. | TRBJ2-1 | TRBD2 | TRBV14 | TGTGCCAGCAGCCAGCTACTAGCGCGTAACGCCGGGGATGAGCAGTTCTTC | CASSQLLARNAGDEQFF
. | TRBJ2-5 | TRBD1 | TRBV6-4 | TGTGCCAGCAGAGAGACAGGGGTATTCCAAGAGACCCAGTACTTC | CASRETGVFQETQYF
. | TRBJ1-2 | . | TRBV7-8 | TGTGCCAGCAGACCGGCAGGGGCTCATGGCTACACCTTC | CASRPAGAHGYTF
. | TRBJ1-1 | TRBD1 | TRBV5-4 | TGTGCCAGCAGCCATGGACAGGGGGCGGCGATAACTGGAGCTTTCTTT | CASSHGQGAAITGAFF
. | TRBJ2-1 | TRBD2 | TRBV7-2 | TGTGCCAGCAGCACGGGACTAGCGGGGGGATTCTACAATGAGCAGTTCTTC | CASSTGLAGGFYNEQFF
once | TRBJ2-1 | . | TRBV21-1 | TGTGCCAGCAGCAAAGAATTGAGACTAGTGTACAATGAGCAGTTCTTC | CASSKELRLVYNEQFF
. | TRBJ1-2 | . | TRBV4-1 | TGCGCCAGCAGCCTACAGGAGCCCCAAAATGGCTACACCTTC | CASSLQEPQNGYTF
large | TRBJ1-4 | . | TRBV4-3 | TGCGCCAGCAGCCAAGATCAGGCGGCTAATGAAAAACTGTTTTTT | CASSQDQAANEKLFF
. | TRBJ1-1 | TRBD1 | TRBV5-4 | TGTGCCAGCAGCTTGGGTGGGACAGGGGAGGTAGCTTTCTTT | CASSLGGTGEVAFF
. | TRBJ2-4 | . | TRBV2 | TGTGCCAGCAGCGAGGGGGGAGTCGGGAACATTCAGTACTTC | CASSEGGVGNIQYF
. | TRBJ1-4 | . | TRBV6-1 | TGTGCCAGCAGTGATGGATCCCAAAATGAAAAACTGTTTTTT | CASSDGSQNEKLFF